Listed here is a single TCR beta chain. The data were taken from a study of shared clonotypes between healthy human individuals. The V and J ends lost 7 bases and 1 base, in that order; junction bases with no gene match: 11. The germline V gene encodes CDR1 MNHEY and CDR2 SMNVEV (reference sequence). The CDR3 totals 18 residues. Clones were sequenced by immunoSEQ multiplex PCR, and TCRdb holds only the in-frame ones, with some missing. Here the sample spans about 2.2 million clones, 90% to 95% being singletons. Terminally differentiated effector memory CD45RA+ cells were excluded from the naive CD8 cells, which were CD45RO-negative and positively selected for CCR7.

This chain uses TRBV27 with TRBJ2-2; 11 nucleotides align to TRBD2. The sample consisted of naive CD8+ T cells from PBMCs. This receptor was obtained from a man younger than 30 in good health. Some clones in this sample may be carry-over from other donors' samples. CDR3 loop: CASTKRLLAGGNTGELFF. In DNA form, the CDR3 reads TGTGCCAGCACCAAAAGGCTTCTAGCGGGGGGGAACACCGGGGAGCTGTTTTTT.